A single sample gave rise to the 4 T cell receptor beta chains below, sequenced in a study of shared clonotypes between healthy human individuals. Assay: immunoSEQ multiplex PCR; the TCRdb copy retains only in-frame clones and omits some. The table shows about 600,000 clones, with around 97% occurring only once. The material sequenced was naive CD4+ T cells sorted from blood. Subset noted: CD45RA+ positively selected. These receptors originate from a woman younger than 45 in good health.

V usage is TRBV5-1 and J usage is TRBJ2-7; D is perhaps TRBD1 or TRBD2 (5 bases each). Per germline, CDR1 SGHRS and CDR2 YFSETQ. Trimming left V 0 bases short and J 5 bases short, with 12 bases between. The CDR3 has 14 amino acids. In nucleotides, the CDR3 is TGCGCCAGCAGCTTGGGAGGGGAAGGCGACGAGCAGTACTTC. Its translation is CASSLGGEGDEQYF.

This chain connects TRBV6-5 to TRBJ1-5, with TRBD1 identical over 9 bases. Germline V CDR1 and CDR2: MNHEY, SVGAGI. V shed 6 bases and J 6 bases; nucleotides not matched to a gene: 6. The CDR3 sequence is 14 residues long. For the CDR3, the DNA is TGTGCCAGCAGAAAACAGGGGGCGGGTCAGCCCCAGCATTTT. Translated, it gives CASRKQGAGQPQHF.

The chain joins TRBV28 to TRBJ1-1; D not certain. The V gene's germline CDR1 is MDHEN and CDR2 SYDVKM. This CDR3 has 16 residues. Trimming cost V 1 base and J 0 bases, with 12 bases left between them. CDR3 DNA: TGTGCCAGCAGTTTATTCGTCGAGGAGATGAACACTGAAGCTTTCTTT. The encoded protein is CASSLFVEEMNTEAFF.

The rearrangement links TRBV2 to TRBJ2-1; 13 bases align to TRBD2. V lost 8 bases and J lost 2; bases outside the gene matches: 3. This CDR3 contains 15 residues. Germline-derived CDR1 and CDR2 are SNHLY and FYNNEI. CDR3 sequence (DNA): TGTGCCAGCCGACTAGCGGGAGGACCCTACAATGAGCAGTTCTTC. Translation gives CASRLAGGPYNEQFF.